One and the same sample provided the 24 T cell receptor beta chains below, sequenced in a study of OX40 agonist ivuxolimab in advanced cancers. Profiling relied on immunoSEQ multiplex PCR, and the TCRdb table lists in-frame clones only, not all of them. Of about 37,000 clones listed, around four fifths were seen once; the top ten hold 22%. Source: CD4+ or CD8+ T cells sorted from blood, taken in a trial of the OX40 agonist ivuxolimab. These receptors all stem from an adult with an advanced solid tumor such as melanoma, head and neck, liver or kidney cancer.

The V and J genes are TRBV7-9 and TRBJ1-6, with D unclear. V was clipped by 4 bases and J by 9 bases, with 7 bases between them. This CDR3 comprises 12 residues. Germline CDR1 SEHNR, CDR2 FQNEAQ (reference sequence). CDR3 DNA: TGTGCCAGCAGCTCATATTTTTCACCCCTCCACTTT. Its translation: CASSSYFSPLHF.

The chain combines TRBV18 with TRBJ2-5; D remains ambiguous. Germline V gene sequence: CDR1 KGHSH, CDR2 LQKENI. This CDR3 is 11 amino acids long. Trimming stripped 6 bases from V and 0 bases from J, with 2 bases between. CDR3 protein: CASSNQETQYF. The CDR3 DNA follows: TGTGCCAGCTCCAACCAAGAGACCCAGTACTTC.

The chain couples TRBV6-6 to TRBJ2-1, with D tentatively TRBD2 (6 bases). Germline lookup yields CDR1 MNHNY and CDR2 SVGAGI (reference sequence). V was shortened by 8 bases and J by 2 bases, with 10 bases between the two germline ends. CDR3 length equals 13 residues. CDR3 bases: TGTGCCAGCGGGGGGTTAACCTACAATGAGCAGTTCTTC. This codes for CASGGLTYNEQFF.

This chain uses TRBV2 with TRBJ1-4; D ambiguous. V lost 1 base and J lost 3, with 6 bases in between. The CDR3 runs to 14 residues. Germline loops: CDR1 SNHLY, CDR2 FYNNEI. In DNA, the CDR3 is TGTGCCAGCAGTGAAGGAGGAGCTAATGAAAAACTGTTTTTT. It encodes CASSEGGANEKLFF. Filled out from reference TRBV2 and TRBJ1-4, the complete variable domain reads EPEVTQTPSHQVTQMGQEVILRCVPISNHLYFYWYRQILGQKVEFLVSFYNNEISEKSEIFDDQFSVERPDGSNFTLKIRSTKLEDSAMYFCASSEGGANEKLFFGSGTQLSVL.

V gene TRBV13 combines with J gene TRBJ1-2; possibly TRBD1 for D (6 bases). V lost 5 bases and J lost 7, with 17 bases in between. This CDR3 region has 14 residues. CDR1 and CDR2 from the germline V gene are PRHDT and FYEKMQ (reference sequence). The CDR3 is CASSNTGLGGGYTF. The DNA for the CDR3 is TGTGCCAGCAGCAACACAGGGCTTGGGGGTGGCTACACCTTC.

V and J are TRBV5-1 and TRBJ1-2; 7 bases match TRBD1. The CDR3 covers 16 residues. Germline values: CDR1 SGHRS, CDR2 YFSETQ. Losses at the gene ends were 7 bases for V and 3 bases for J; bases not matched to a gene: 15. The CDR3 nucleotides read TGCGCCAGCGGCCGGGACAGATTCCTCTCCGACTATGGCTACACCTTC. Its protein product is CASGRDRFLSDYGYTF. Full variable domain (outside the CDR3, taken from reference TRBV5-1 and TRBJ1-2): KAGVTQTPRYLIKTRGQQVTLSCSPISGHRSVSWYQQTPGQGLQFLFEYFSETQRNKGNFPGRFSGRQFSNSRSEMNVSTLELGDSALYLCASGRDRFLSDYGYTFGSGTRLTVV.

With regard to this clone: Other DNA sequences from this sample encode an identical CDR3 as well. CDR3 coding DNA: TGTGCCAGCAGTTCCGGGACAGATACGCAGTATTTT. Protein product: CASSSGTDTQYF. The rearrangement uses TRBV5-4 and TRBJ2-3, with D hard to call. The V gene lost 5 bases and the J gene lost 3 bases, with 7 bases spanning the gap. The length of the CDR3 is 12 residues. The germline CDR1 and CDR2 sequences are SGHNT and YYREEE (reference sequence).

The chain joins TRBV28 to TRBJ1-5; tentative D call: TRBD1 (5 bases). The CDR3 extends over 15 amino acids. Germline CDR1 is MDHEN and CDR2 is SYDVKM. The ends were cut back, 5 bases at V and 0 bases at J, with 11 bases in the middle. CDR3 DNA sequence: TGTGCCAGCAGTCCGACAGATTATAGCAATCAGCCCCAGCATTTT. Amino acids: CASSPTDYSNQPQHF.

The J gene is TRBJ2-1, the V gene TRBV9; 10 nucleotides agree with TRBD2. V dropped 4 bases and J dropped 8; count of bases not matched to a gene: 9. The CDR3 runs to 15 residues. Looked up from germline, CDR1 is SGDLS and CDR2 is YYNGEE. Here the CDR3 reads CASSTQRGGPYEQFF. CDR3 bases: TGTGCCAGCAGCACACAGCGGGGGGGCCCCTATGAGCAGTTCTTC.

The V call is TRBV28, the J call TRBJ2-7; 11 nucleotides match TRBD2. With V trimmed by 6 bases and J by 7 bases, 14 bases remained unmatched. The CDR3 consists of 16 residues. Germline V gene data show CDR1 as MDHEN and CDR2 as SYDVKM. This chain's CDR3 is CASSRPGTSGRREQYF. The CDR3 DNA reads TGTGCCAGCAGCCGACCCGGGACTAGCGGTCGTCGAGAGCAGTACTTC.

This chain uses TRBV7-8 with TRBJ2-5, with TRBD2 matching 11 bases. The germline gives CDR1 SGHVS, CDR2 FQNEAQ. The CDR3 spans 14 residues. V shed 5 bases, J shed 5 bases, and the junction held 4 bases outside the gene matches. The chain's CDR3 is CASSLRTSGETQYF. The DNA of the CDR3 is TGTGCCAGCAGCCTCCGGACTAGCGGGGAGACCCAGTACTTC.

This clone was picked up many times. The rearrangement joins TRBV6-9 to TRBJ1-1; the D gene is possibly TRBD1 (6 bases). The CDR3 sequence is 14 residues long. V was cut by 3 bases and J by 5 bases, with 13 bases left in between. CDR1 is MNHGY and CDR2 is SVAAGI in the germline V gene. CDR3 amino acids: CASSYPTDRTEAFF. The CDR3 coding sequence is TGTGCCAGCAGTTACCCTACGGACAGAACTGAAGCTTTCTTT.

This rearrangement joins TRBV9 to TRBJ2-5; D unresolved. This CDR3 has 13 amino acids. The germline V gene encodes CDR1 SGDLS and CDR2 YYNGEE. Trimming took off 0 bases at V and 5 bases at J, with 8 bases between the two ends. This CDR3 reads CASSVGSVETQYF. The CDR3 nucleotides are TGTGCCAGCAGCGTAGGTAGTGTCGAGACCCAGTACTTC.

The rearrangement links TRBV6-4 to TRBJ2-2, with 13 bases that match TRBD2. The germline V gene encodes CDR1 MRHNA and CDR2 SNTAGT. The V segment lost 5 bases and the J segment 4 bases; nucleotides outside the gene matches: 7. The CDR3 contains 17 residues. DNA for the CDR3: TGTGCCAGCAGTCCGGGGACTAGCGGGGCCAGCACCGGGGAGCTGTTTTTT. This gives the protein CASSPGTSGASTGELFF.

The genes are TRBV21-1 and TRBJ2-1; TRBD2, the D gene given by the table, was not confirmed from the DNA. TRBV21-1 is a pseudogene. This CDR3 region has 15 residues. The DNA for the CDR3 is TGTGCCAGCAGCAAACCGGGACTAGCCCCCAGTGAGCAGTTCTTC. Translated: CASSKPGLAPSEQFF.

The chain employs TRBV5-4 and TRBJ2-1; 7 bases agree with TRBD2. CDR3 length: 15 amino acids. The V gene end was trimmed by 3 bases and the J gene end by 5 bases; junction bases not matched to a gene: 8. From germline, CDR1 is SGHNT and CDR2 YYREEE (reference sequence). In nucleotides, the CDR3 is TGTGCCAGCAGCTCCCTGGCGGGAGCAAACAATGAGCAGTTCTTC. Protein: CASSSLAGANNEQFF.

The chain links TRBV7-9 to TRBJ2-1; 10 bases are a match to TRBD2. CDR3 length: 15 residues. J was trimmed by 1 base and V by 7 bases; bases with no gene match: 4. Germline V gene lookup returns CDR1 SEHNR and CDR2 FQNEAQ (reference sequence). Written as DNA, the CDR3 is TGTGCCAGCACTAGCGGGAGTCTTTCCTACAATGAGCAGTTCTTC. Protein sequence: CASTSGSLSYNEQFF.

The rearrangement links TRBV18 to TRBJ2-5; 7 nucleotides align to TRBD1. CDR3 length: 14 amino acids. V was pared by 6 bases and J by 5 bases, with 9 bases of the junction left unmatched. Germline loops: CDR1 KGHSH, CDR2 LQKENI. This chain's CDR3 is CASSSNRDSETQYF. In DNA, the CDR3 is TGTGCCAGCTCCTCAAACCGGGACAGTGAGACCCAGTACTTC.

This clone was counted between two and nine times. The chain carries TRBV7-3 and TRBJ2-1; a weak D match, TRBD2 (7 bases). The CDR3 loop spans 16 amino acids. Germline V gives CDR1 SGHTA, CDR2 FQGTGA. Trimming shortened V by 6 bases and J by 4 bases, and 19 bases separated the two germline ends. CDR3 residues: CASSRLEGGGYNEQFF. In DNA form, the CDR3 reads TGTGCCAGCAGTCGCCTCGAGGGGGGAGGGTACAATGAGCAGTTCTTC.

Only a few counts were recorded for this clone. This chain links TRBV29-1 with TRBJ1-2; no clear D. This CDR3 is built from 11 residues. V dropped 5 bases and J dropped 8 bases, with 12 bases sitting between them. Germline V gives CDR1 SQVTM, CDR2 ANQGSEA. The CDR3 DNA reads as TGCAGCGTTAGCAAGCGAGAGGGCTACACCTTC. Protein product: CSVSKREGYTF.

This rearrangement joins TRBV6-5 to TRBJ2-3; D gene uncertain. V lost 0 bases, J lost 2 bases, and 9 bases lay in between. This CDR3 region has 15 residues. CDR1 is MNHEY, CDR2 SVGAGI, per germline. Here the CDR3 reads CASSYSMALTDTQYF. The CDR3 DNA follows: TGTGCCAGCAGTTACTCGATGGCTCTCACAGATACGCAGTATTTT.

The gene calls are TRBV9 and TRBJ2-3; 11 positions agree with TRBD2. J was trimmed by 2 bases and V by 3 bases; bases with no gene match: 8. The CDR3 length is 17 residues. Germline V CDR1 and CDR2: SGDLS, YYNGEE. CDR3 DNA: TGTGCCAGCAGCGCCGCCGGGACTAGCGGACCCACAGATACGCAGTATTTT. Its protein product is CASSAAGTSGPTDTQYF.

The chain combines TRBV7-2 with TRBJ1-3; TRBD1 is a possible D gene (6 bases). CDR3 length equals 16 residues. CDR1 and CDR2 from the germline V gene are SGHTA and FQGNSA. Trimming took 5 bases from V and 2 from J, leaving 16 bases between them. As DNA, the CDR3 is TGTGCCAGCAGCAAGACAGGTCCCGCGGCTGGAAACACCATATATTTT. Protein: CASSKTGPAAGNTIYF.

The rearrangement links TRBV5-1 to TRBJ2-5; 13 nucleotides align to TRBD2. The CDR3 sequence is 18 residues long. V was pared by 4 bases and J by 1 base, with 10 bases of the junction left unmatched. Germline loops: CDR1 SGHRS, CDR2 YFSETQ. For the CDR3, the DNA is TGCGCCAGCAGCAAAGGACTAGCGGGGGCTCGGGTCCAAGAGACCCAGTACTTC. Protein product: CASSKGLAGARVQETQYF.